The source of this T cell receptor (beta chain) is a study of post-analysis software for immune sequencing data (dated by TCRdb to between 2014 and 2017). Regarding the research as a whole: Disease courses on record covered relapsing-remitting, secondary progressive and progressive-relapsing multiple sclerosis, though some patients had no subtype annotation. The multiple sclerosis patient repertoires were compared with under 13 previously published healthy control repertoires from donors aged about 6 to 25 years. A subset of samples was prepared in parallel using single-end sample barcoding, then pooled and co-amplified after Illumina adapter ligation.

Libraries were constructed by PCR. Sequenced on an Illumina HiSeq 2500. Unique molecular identifiers were incorporated into TCR beta cDNA libraries to reduce PCR and sequencing biases. Per 1 to 10 million input T cells, roughly 500,000 cDNA molecules were obtained, such that each molecule approximated one T cell. The same protocol used for the earlier healthy control dataset was applied to prepare and sequence the patient libraries. Within a given batch, samples were prepared together, multiplexed and sequenced on the same HiSeq lane. Under the source paper's analysis protocol: Raw barcoded reads were processed with MIGEC, and single-read molecular identifier groups were discarded before consensus assembly and CDR3 extraction. VDJtools was used for post-analysis of the clonotype tables, and diversity was normalized by down-sampling every dataset to the size of the smallest sample. To correct batch-related cross-sample contamination, repertoire overlap clustering matched CDR3 amino acid sequences but not nucleotide sequences. Through fastp at Q25 and MiXCR, TCRdb rebuilt clones from the public reads, retaining in-frame beta chains. A single entry per CDR3 protein holds the most common genes and DNA from its merged rows. The authors' filters were not applied to this entry. Recorded for this sample are fewer than 700,000 distinct CDR3 sequences; 44% of them occurred a single time. About 1.5% of the sample comes from the top ten.

The germline V gene gives CDR1 as MNHNS and CDR2 as SASEGT. The CDR3 holds 12 amino acids from the cysteine to the phenylalanine. Only the CDR3 region is kept as DNA, spanning 36 bases read in frame from base 1. Study-wide conclusions, independent of this receptor: The multiple sclerosis patient group was slightly younger than the control group. Strong co-clustering of samples prepared in the same batch was shown by direct clustering with F measure, prompting a batch-effect correction. Compared with controls, multiple sclerosis patients had significantly lower normalized Chao1 diversity, a finding suggesting substantial peripheral T-cell clonal expansion. Four to six TRBV segments, including TRBV5-6, TRBV5-1 and TRBV20-1, were significantly more frequent in patients than controls.

Remarks on this clonotype: Its antigen is currently not known. At one end, the junction sequence differs from germline, possibly due to a read error.

To demonstrate the VDJtools post-analysis software, TCR beta repertoires were profiled from the peripheral blood of 13 young patients with multiple sclerosis. The multiple sclerosis patients were children and adolescents between roughly 6 and 17 years of age. Sequenced sample: blood. The receptor was derived from a girl aged 10-17 years with multiple sclerosis. The sequence joins TRBV6-1 to TRBJ1-1; the D gene lacks a confident call. The base sequence is TGTGCCAGCAGTGTGTATCGAACTGAAGTTTTCTTT. Its translation reads: CASSVYRTEVFF.